The present T cell receptor (beta chain) was sequenced within a study of T cells in Graves' hyperthyroidism and ophthalmopathy. V gave up 2 bases and J gave up 5 bases, with 16 bases separating them. This CDR3 has 15 residues. From germline, CDR1 is MNHEY and CDR2 SVGAGI. The source material, RNA transcripts, was used to amplify TCR beta CDR3 regions. HTBI primers were the set used in a first-round RT-PCR of the TCR CDR3. TCRdb redid the calling of the multiplex PCR reads with MiXCR, one entry per CDR3 protein. The sample shows 200,000 or so distinct CDR3 sequences, roughly a sixth of them seen only once. With regard to this clonotype: As yet, its antigen is unknown.

Whole-study findings and limits: Ophthalmopathy was model-predicted a median around seven months pre-onset. Peripheral blood also featured most of the thyroid clonotypes expanded above 0.001. By a 13 V-J model, ophthalmopathy was set apart from stable hyperthyroidism.

The rearrangement links TRBV6-5 to TRBJ2-7; D might be TRBD1 or TRBD2, each matching 7 bases. Sequencing used blood. This TCR was recovered from a woman aged 50 to 65 with Graves' hyperthyroidism. CDR3 in amino acids: CASSYATGRVDEQYF. DNA of the CDR3: TGTGCCAGCAGTTACGCGACAGGGAGGGTTGACGAGCAGTACTTC.